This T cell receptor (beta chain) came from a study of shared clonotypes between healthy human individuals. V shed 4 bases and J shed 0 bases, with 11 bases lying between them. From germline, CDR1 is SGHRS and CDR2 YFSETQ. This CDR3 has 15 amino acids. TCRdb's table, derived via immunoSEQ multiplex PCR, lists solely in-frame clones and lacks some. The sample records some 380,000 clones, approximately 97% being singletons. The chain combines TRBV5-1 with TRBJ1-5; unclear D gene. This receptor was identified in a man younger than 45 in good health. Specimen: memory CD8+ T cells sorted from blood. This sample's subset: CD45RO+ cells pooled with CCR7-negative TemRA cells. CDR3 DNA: TGCGCCAGCAGCCTTGATGGGGATAGCAATCAGCCCCAGCATTTT. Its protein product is CASSLDGDSNQPQHF.